Only one count was recorded for the clone carrying this T cell receptor beta chain. Profiling relied on immunoSEQ multiplex PCR, and the TCRdb table lists in-frame clones only, not all of them. The repertoire holds about 140,000 clones, with 90% to 95% as singletons. The CDR3 loop spans 15 amino acids. Trimming took off 1 base at V and 7 bases at J, with 17 bases between the two ends. The V gene's germline CDR1 is MDHEN and CDR2 SYDVKM. The sample originates from a study of T cell responses to AZD1222 COVID-19 vaccine. The chain has TRBV28 and TRBJ2-7, with D perhaps matching TRBD1 or TRBD2 (7 bases each). This specimen consisted of peripheral blood, obtained 28 days after the second AZD1222 dose. The sequence was obtained from an adult who received the AZD1222 COVID-19 vaccine. CDR3 nucleotide sequence: TGTGCCAGCAGTTTATTCGGAAGACAGGGAGGGGAGCAGTACTTC. It translates to CASSLFGRQGGEQYF.